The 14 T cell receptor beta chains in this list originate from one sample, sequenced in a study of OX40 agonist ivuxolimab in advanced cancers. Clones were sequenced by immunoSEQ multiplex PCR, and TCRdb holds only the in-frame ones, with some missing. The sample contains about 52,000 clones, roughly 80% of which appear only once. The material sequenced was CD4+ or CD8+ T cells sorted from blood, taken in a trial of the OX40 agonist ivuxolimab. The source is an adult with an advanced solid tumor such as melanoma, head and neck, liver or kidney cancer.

Here the CDR3 reads CASSSDRPYNSPLHF. The DNA for the CDR3 is TGTGCCAGCAGTTCCGACAGGCCCTATAATTCACCCCTCCACTTT. The rearrangement links TRBV6-5 to TRBJ1-6; tentatively, D is TRBD1 (6 bases). The germline V and J ends were trimmed by 4 bases and 2 bases, with 9 bases remaining between them. The CDR3 is made up of 15 amino acids. From germline, CDR1 is MNHEY and CDR2 SVGAGI.

CDR3 protein: CASTLISGFTEAFF. CDR3 bases: TGTGCCAGCACCCTCATTTCGGGTTTCACTGAAGCTTTCTTT. The chain carries TRBV5-6 and TRBJ1-1, with D hard to call. This CDR3 is 14 amino acids long. The V end lost 6 bases, the J end lost 4 bases, and 16 bases lay between the germline ends. Germline lookup yields CDR1 SGHDT and CDR2 YYEEEE.

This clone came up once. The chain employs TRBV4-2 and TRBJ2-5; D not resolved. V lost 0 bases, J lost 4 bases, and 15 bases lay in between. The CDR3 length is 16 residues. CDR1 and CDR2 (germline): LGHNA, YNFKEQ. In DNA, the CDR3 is TGTGCCAGCAGCCAAGATTTTGGACGTTCAATAGAGACCCAGTACTTC. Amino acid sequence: CASSQDFGRSIETQYF.

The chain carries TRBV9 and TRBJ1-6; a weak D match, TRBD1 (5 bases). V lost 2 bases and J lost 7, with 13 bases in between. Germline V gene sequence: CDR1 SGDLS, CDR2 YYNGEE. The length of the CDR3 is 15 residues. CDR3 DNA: TGTGCCAGCAGCGTCGGGGGGTCGGGGAATTCACCCCTCCACTTT. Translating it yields CASSVGGSGNSPLHF. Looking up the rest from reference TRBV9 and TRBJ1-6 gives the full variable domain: DSGVTQTPKHLITATGQRVTLRCSPRSGDLSVYWYQQSLDQGLQFLIQYYNGEERAKGNILERFSAQQFPDLHSELNLSSLELGDSALYFCASSVGGSGNSPLHFGNGTRLTVT.

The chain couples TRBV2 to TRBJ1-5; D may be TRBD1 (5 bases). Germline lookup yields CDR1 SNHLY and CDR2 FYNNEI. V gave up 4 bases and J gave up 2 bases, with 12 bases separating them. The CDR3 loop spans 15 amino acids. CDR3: CASSAEGLGNQPQHF. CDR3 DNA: TGTGCCAGCAGTGCCGAGGGGTTGGGCAATCAGCCCCAGCATTTT.

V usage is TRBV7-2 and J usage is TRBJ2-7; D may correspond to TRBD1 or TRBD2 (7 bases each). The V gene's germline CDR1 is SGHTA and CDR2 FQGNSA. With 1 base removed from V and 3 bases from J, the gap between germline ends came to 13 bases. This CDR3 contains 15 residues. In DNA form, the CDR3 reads TGTGCCAGCAGCTTAGGTTCCAGGGGGGGCTACGAGCAGTACTTC. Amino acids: CASSLGSRGGYEQYF.

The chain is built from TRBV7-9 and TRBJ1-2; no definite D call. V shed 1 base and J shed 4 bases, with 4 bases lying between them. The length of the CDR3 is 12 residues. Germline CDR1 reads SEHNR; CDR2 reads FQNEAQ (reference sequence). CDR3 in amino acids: CASSLDSYGYTF. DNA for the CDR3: TGTGCCAGCAGCTTAGACAGCTATGGCTACACCTTC.

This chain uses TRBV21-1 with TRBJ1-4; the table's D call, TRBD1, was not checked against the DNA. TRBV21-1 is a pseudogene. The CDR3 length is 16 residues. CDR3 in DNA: TGTGCCAGCAGCTATATAGCCAGGGTTCATAATGAAAAACTGTTTTTT. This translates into CASSYIARVHNEKLFF.

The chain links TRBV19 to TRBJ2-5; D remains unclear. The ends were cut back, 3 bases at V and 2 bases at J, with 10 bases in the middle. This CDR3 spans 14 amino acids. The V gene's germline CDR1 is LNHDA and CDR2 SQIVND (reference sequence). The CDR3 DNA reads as TGTGCCAGTAGTATTCCGGGTCTACAAGAGACCCAGTACTTC. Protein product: CASSIPGLQETQYF.

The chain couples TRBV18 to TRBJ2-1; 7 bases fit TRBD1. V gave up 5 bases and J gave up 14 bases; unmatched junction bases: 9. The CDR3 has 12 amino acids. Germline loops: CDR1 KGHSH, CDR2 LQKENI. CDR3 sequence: CASSFDRDTEFF. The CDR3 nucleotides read TGTGCCAGCTCATTCGACAGGGACACGGAGTTCTTC.

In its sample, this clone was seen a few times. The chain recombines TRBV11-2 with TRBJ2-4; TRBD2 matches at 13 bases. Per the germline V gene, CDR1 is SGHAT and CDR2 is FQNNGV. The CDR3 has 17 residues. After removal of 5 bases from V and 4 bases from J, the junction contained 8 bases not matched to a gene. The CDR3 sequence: CASSPQLAGGRKNIQYF. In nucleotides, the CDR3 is TGTGCCAGCAGCCCCCAACTAGCGGGGGGGCGAAAAAACATTCAGTACTTC.

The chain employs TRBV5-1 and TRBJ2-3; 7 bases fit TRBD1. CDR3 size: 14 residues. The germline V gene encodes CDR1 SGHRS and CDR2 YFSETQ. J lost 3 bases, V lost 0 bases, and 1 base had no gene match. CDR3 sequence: CASSLDRGTDTQYF. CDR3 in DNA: TGCGCCAGCAGCTTGGACAGGGGTACAGATACGCAGTATTTT.

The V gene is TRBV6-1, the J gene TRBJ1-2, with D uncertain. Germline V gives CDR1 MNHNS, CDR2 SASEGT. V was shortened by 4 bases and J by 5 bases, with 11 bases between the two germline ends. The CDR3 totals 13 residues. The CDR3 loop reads CASSVGRIYGYTF. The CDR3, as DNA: TGTGCCAGCAGTGTCGGACGGATTTATGGCTACACCTTC.

CDR3 sequence reads: CASSSDTGELFF. As DNA, the CDR3 is TGCGCCAGCAGTTCGGACACCGGGGAGCTGTTTTTT. The gene calls are TRBV10-2 and TRBJ2-2; D gene uncertain. Germline V CDR1 and CDR2: WSHSY, SAAADI. This CDR3 region has 12 residues. Trimming shortened V by 5 bases and J by 3 bases, and 4 bases separated the two germline ends.